This T cell receptor (beta chain) stems from a study of monozygotic twins with inflammatory bowel disease. The CDR3 is 15 residues long. The germline CDR1 and CDR2 sequences are MGHRA and YSYEKL. The TCR libraries each used total RNA (about 3,500 ng per library). TCRdb re-called the 5' RACE reads, yielding one record per CDR3 amino acid sequence without DNA. The specimen's table records 200,000 to 250,000 distinct CDR3 sequences. The sequencing input was blood. The J gene is TRBJ2-7, the V gene TRBV4-1; with no DNA, the TCRdb D assignment of TRBD1 cannot be verified. The receptor comes from a human donor with ulcerative colitis or Crohn's disease, or a healthy co-twin of an affected twin (not recorded which). The CDR3 is CASSQEGGRSYEQYF.